This passage covers 31 T cell receptor beta chains from one sample sequenced in a study of patients and donors after allogeneic stem cell transplantation. TCRdb fed the RT-PCR reads into MiXCR, producing one record per CDR3 protein. The table shows 190,000 or so distinct CDR3 sequences, with around 40% occurring only once. Material: blood, either unsorted or a sorted T cell fraction (not recorded which). The receptor set was obtained from a human donor who was either an allogeneic HSCT recipient or a stem cell or donor lymphocyte infusion donor (not recorded which). It is not recorded whose cells these are; they may come from a transplant donor.

This sequence joins TRBV12-3 or TRBV12-4 and TRBJ2-1; D gene uncertain. This CDR3 has 15 amino acids. Trimming cost V 6 bases and J 7 bases, with 19 bases left between them. This chain's CDR3 is CASRTSAGVNNEQFF. For the CDR3, the DNA is TGTGCCAGCAGGACGTCGGCTGGGGTGAATAATGAGCAGTTCTTC.

This sequence joins TRBV18 and TRBJ1-3; D is ambiguous. The CDR3 runs to 16 residues. Germline V gives CDR1 KGHSH, CDR2 LQKENI. The germline V and J ends were trimmed by 2 bases and 2 bases, with 13 bases remaining between them. Here the CDR3 reads CASSPNDSGTGNTIYF. The CDR3 DNA reads as TGTGCCAGCTCACCAAACGACTCTGGGACTGGAAACACCATATATTTT.

The chain employs TRBV4-1 and TRBJ1-1; D unclear. The V gene lost 4 bases and the J gene lost 5 bases, with 14 bases spanning the gap. Germline V CDR1 and CDR2: MGHRA, YSYEKL. This CDR3 has 14 amino acids. The CDR3 loop is CASSPRPPGTEAFF. CDR3 DNA sequence: TGCGCCAGCAGCCCTCGACCTCCGGGGACTGAAGCTTTCTTT.

The chain joins TRBV27 to TRBJ1-1, with D hard to call. Looked up from germline, CDR1 is MNHEY and CDR2 is SMNVEV (reference sequence). V dropped 8 bases and J dropped 0 bases, with 7 bases sitting between them. CDR3 size: 12 residues. CDR3 region: CASADLNTEAFF. The CDR3 DNA is TGTGCCAGCGCGGACCTGAACACTGAAGCTTTCTTT.

This clonotype was seen a handful of times. The J gene is TRBJ2-7, the V gene TRBV9; D perhaps matches TRBD1 (5 bases). From germline, CDR1 is SGDLS and CDR2 YYNGEE. The V gene lost 0 bases and the J gene lost 2 bases, with 12 bases spanning the gap. The CDR3 totals 15 residues. The CDR3 spells CASSVGGRSAYEQYF. The CDR3 DNA sequence: TGTGCCAGCAGCGTAGGGGGCAGGTCCGCCTACGAGCAGTACTTC.

The chain uses TRBV2 and TRBJ2-4, with TRBD2 matching over 9 bases. Germline V gene lookup returns CDR1 SNHLY and CDR2 FYNNEI. V dropped 7 bases and J dropped 6; count of bases not matched to a gene: 13. The CDR3 runs 16 residues. The CDR3 is CASTTVARGGGNIQYF. As DNA, the CDR3 is TGTGCCAGCACCACAGTTGCGCGGGGGGGCGGAAACATTCAGTACTTC. Full variable domain (rest looked up from reference TRBV2 and TRBJ2-4): EPEVTQTPSHQVTQMGQEVILRCVPISNHLYFYWYRQILGQKVEFLVSFYNNEISEKSEIFDDQFSVERPDGSNFTLKIRSTKLEDSAMYFCASTTVARGGGNIQYFGAGTRLSVL.

The V and J genes are TRBV6-5 and TRBJ1-1, with TRBD1 as a possible D gene (6 bases). Trimming left V 0 bases short and J 0 bases short, with 14 bases between. Germline V lookup: CDR1 MNHEY, CDR2 SVGAGI. The CDR3 totals 17 residues. CDR3 DNA: TGTGCCAGCAGTTACTCGATACCAGGACAGTTGAACACTGAAGCTTTCTTT. Its translation is CASSYSIPGQLNTEAFF.

This clonotype was detected only a few times. Written as DNA, the CDR3 is TGTGCCACCAGTGAGCGTACAGACGGATACAATGAGCAGTTCTTC. Translating it yields CATSERTDGYNEQFF. This chain joins TRBV24-1 and TRBJ2-1; D unclear. The CDR3 totals 15 residues. The germline gives CDR1 KGHDR, CDR2 SFDVKD. V was cut by 4 bases and J by 4 bases, with 13 bases left in between.

CDR3 sequence reads: CAWSVPGEPQHF. DNA of the CDR3: TGTGCCTGGAGTGTCCCTGGGGAGCCCCAGCATTTT. This chain uses TRBV30 with TRBJ1-5, with no clear D. This CDR3 region has 12 residues. Per the germline V gene, CDR1 is GTSNPN and CDR2 is SVGIG (reference sequence). V lost 0 bases and J 8 bases, leaving 8 bases between the germline ends.

The CDR3 region is CASSLFRDRIYNEQFF. The CDR3 nucleotides read TGTGCCAGCAGTTTATTCAGGGACAGGATCTACAATGAGCAGTTCTTC. V is TRBV28 and J is TRBJ2-1; 8 bases line up with TRBD1. V lost 1 base and J lost 3; bases outside the gene matches: 5. CDR3 length equals 16 residues. Germline lookup yields CDR1 MDHEN and CDR2 SYDVKM. Complete variable domain (other parts from reference TRBV28 and TRBJ2-1): DVKVTQSSRYLVKRTGEKVFLECVQDMDHENMFWYRQDPGLGLRLIYFSYDVKMKEKGDIPEGYSVSREKKERFSLILESASTNQTSMYLCASSLFRDRIYNEQFFGPGTRLTVL.

This clonotype turned up a few times. The V gene is TRBV20-1, the J gene TRBJ1-1; a possible D gene is TRBD1 (5 bases). Germline loops: CDR1 DFQATT, CDR2 SNEGSKA (reference sequence). The CDR3 totals 12 residues. V lost 2 bases to trimming and J lost 5 bases, with 9 bases between them. The chain's CDR3 is CSARQGGTEAFF. CDR3 sequence (DNA): TGCAGTGCTAGACAGGGCGGGACTGAAGCTTTCTTT.

V gene TRBV18 combines with J gene TRBJ2-7; 7 nucleotides agree with TRBD1. The trim removed 0 bases at V and 0 bases at J, leaving 8 bases unmatched. This CDR3 has 17 residues. In germline, CDR1 is KGHSH, CDR2 LQKENI. In DNA form, the CDR3 reads TGTGCCAGCTCACCACCGTTTCAGGGGGAAAGCTCCTACGAGCAGTACTTC. Protein: CASSPPFQGESSYEQYF.

This chain uses TRBV29-1 with TRBJ1-1; no clear D. The length of the CDR3 is 14 residues. V was pared by 6 bases and J by 1 base, with 15 bases between. Germline V gene data show CDR1 as SQVTM and CDR2 as ANQGSEA. The CDR3 DNA reads TGCAGCGTCCCTTCACGGGGTCCGAACACTGAAGCTTTCTTT. Translation gives CSVPSRGPNTEAFF.

This clonotype was picked up a small number of times. The rearrangement uses TRBV5-1 and TRBJ1-1, with D unclear. CDR3 length: 15 residues. Per germline, CDR1 SGHRS and CDR2 YFSETQ. Trimming left V 0 bases short and J 1 base short, with 10 bases between. As DNA, the CDR3 is TGCGCCAGCAGCTTGGCCGCGGGGTCGAACACTGAAGCTTTCTTT. Protein product: CASSLAAGSNTEAFF.

This sequence joins TRBV12-3 or TRBV12-4 and TRBJ2-1; no definite D call. V dropped 5 bases and J dropped 5 bases, with 10 bases sitting between them. There are 13 residues in the CDR3. The CDR3 nucleotides read TGTGCCAGCAGTCTTCTTACGAACAATGAGCAGTTCTTC. Residues: CASSLLTNNEQFF.

A few counts support this clonotype. The chain carries TRBV27 and TRBJ2-7, with 9 bases that match TRBD1. With 5 bases clipped from V and 1 base from J, the junction kept 6 bases outside the gene matches. Germline values: CDR1 MNHEY, CDR2 SMNVEV (reference sequence). The CDR3 spans 15 residues. The CDR3 DNA is TGTGCCAGCAGTGTGACAGGGGGTTTTTCCTACGAGCAGTACTTC. Its translation is CASSVTGGFSYEQYF.

This clonotype was detected once. The chain has TRBV18 and TRBJ2-2; D remains ambiguous. CDR1 KGHSH and CDR2 LQKENI come from the germline V gene. The CDR3 contains 15 residues. The V end was cut by 0 bases, the J end by 6 bases, with 11 bases between. The CDR3 DNA reads TGTGCCAGCTCACCACCAGGGTACGCCGCCGGGGAGCTGTTTTTT. This gives the protein CASSPPGYAAGELFF.

This clonotype was detected only a few times. The chain joins TRBV7-9 to TRBJ1-1, with D unresolved. The V gene lost 3 bases and the J gene lost 5 bases, with 10 bases spanning the gap. There are 13 residues in the CDR3. The germline CDR1 and CDR2 sequences are SEHNR and FQNEAQ (reference sequence). The CDR3 loop reads CASSFMSRTEAFF. CDR3 in DNA: TGTGCCAGCAGCTTTATGAGTCGGACTGAAGCTTTCTTT.

CDR3 bases: TGTGCCAGCAGTGATGGGCCGAACACTGAAGCTTTCTTT. Protein: CASSDGPNTEAFF. The chain carries TRBV6-4 and TRBJ1-1; D is ambiguous. Germline V gene data show CDR1 as MRHNA and CDR2 as SNTAGT. This CDR3 spans 13 amino acids. Between the trimmed V and J ends, which lost 3 bases and 1 base, there was a span of 6 bases.

V is TRBV7-2 and J is TRBJ1-2, with D maybe TRBD1 (5 bases). Germline-derived CDR1 and CDR2 are SGHTA and FQGNSA. Deletions cut 6 bases from V and 8 bases from J, with 19 bases between. The CDR3 runs 14 residues. The CDR3 here is CASSPDLGARGYTF. The DNA for the CDR3 is TGTGCCAGCAGTCCAGATCTAGGGGCGCGCGGCTACACCTTC.

V gene TRBV20-1 combines with J gene TRBJ2-7; D is possibly TRBD1 or TRBD2 (5 bases each). CDR1 DFQATT and CDR2 SNEGSKA come from the germline V gene (reference sequence). Trimming cost V 5 bases and J 2 bases, with 13 bases left between them. The CDR3 length is 13 residues. CDR3 sequence (DNA): TGCAGTGCTCCCGCTAGAGGGGCCTACGAGCAGTACTTC. Translated: CSAPARGAYEQYF.

The V call is TRBV28, the J call TRBJ2-7, with 9 bases lining up with TRBD2. The germline V gene has CDR1 MDHEN and CDR2 SYDVKM. The CDR3 length is 14 residues. Trimming cost V 2 bases and J 2 bases; bases outside gene matches: 1. As DNA, the CDR3 is TGTGCCAGCAGTTTAAGACTAGCGGCCTACGAGCAGTACTTC. This gives the protein CASSLRLAAYEQYF.

CDR3 coding DNA: TGTGCCAGTAGTGGGGGGACAGGGAATCAGCCCCAGCATTTT. It yields the protein CASSGGTGNQPQHF. J is TRBJ1-5 and V is TRBV12-3 or TRBV12-4, with 9 positions matching TRBD1. Trimming at V came to 9 bases and at J to 4 bases, leaving 7 bases not matched to a gene. The CDR3 has 14 amino acids.

This clonotype came up a few times. The V gene is TRBV7-3, the J gene TRBJ1-1; D is unresolved. The CDR3 consists of 14 residues. Germline V lookup: CDR1 SGHTA, CDR2 FQGTGA. The V end was cut by 5 bases, the J end by 7 bases, with 17 bases between. The CDR3 DNA sequence: TGTGCCAGCAGCCTTGACGGAGGTCGTGGTGAAGCTTTCTTT. Encoded protein: CASSLDGGRGEAFF.

This clonotype turned up a few times. J is TRBJ1-1 and V is TRBV5-8; D is uncertain. Deletions cut 0 bases from V and 0 bases from J, with 12 bases between. The germline V gene has CDR1 SGHTS and CDR2 YDEGEE. This CDR3 spans 16 amino acids. The CDR3 sequence is CASSLDSFNMNTEAFF. CDR3 bases: TGTGCCAGCAGCTTGGACAGCTTTAACATGAACACTGAAGCTTTCTTT.

The chain uses TRBV11-1 and TRBJ2-1; D ambiguous. V lost 5 bases and J 6 bases, leaving 11 bases between the germline ends. The CDR3 is 13 residues long. Germline V gene sequence: CDR1 SGHAT, CDR2 FQDESV (reference sequence). CDR3 in amino acids: CASSRRAANEQFF. For the CDR3, the DNA is TGTGCCAGCAGCCGACGCGCTGCCAATGAGCAGTTCTTC.

This clonotype was seen more than once but under ten times. This sequence joins TRBV2 and TRBJ1-5; D ambiguous. The CDR3 is 13 amino acids. CDR1 SNHLY and CDR2 FYNNEI come from the germline V gene. Between the trimmed V and J ends, which lost 1 base and 7 bases, there was a span of 8 bases. CDR3 nucleotides: TGTGCCAGCAGTGAAGGGTTACTGCAGCCCCAGCATTTT. Translating gives CASSEGLLQPQHF.

The V and J genes are TRBV2 and TRBJ1-6, with D maybe TRBD1 (5 bases). The CDR3 is 14 amino acids. The V and J ends lost 4 bases and 5 bases respectively, with 9 bases between them. Germline V lookup: CDR1 SNHLY, CDR2 FYNNEI. The CDR3 sequence is CASSGTGDNSPLHF. CDR3 coding DNA: TGTGCCAGCAGTGGAACGGGGGATAATTCACCCCTCCACTTT.

This clonotype was found once. The V call is TRBV4-1, the J call TRBJ1-1; no firm D call. The CDR3 length is 14 residues. From germline, CDR1 is MGHRA and CDR2 YSYEKL. Deletions cut 4 bases from V and 4 bases from J, with 13 bases between. CDR3: CASSPPREVTEAFF. The CDR3 DNA is TGCGCCAGCAGCCCCCCTCGTGAGGTCACTGAAGCTTTCTTT.

The chain joins TRBV19 to TRBJ1-2; no clear D gene. The germline V gene encodes CDR1 LNHDA and CDR2 SQIVND (reference sequence). There are 14 residues in the CDR3. V lost 7 bases and J lost 4, with 16 bases in between. This chain's CDR3 is CASNRRGRGYGYTF. CDR3 coding DNA: TGTGCCAGTAACCGTCGAGGGCGCGGCTATGGCTACACCTTC.

The CDR3 here is CASSLWTGNEQYF. In DNA form, the CDR3 reads TGCGCCAGCAGCTTGTGGACAGGGAACGAGCAGTACTTC. The chain recombines TRBV5-1 with TRBJ2-7, with 8 bases lining up with TRBD1. The CDR3 has 13 residues. Germline V gives CDR1 SGHRS, CDR2 YFSETQ. With V trimmed by 1 base and J by 5 bases, 2 bases remained unmatched.